This is a list of T cell receptor beta chains from one sample in a study of T cell responses to AZD1222 COVID-19 vaccine. Only in-frame clones appear in the TCRdb table, and some are missing; sequencing was by immunoSEQ multiplex PCR. The profile shows around 150,000 clones, roughly 90% of them singletons. This sample comprised peripheral blood, obtained 28 days after the second AZD1222 dose. The receptors derive from an adult who received the AZD1222 COVID-19 vaccine. Each CDR3 is given with its conserved first and last residue. A D gene is named only where the DNA matches it firmly. The listing skips clone size in some rows; elsewhere it reads once, few, many or a size class.

j_gene	len	abundance	d_gene	v_gene	CDR3aa	CDR3nt
TRBJ2-6	17	-	-	TRBV4-1	CASSPRDTTSGANVLTF	TGCGCCAGCAGCCCCAGGGACACGACCTCTGGGGCCAACGTCCTGACTTTC
TRBJ2-7	16	-	-	TRBV28	CASSLWGAIKSYEQYF	TGTGCCAGCAGTTTGTGGGGGGCGATTAAGTCCTACGAGCAGTACTTC
TRBJ2-7	14	-	-	TRBV2	CASSRDKRSYEQYF	TGTGCCAGCAGTAGGGACAAGAGATCTTACGAGCAGTACTTC
TRBJ1-2	15	-	-	TRBV19	CASSIRRSGIDGYTF	TGTGCCAGTAGTATAAGAAGGTCAGGGATCGATGGCTACACCTTC
TRBJ2-3	15	-	-	TRBV11-3	CASSLGGTSTDTQYF	TGTGCCAGCAGCCTCGGAGGGACTAGCACAGATACGCAGTATTTT
TRBJ1-1	13	-	TRBD1	TRBV7-3	CACTGTGGVGAFF	TGTGCCTGCACCGGGACAGGGGGCGTAGGAGCTTTCTTT
TRBJ2-1	15	-	-	TRBV7-7	CASSLAREVHNEQFF	TGTGCTAGCAGCTTAGCCAGGGAGGTCCACAATGAGCAGTTCTTC
TRBJ2-5	14	-	-	TRBV5-1	CASSSRQAQETQYF	TGCGCCAGCAGCTCAAGACAGGCGCAAGAGACCCAGTACTTC
TRBJ1-4	13	-	-	TRBV5-1	CASSLEDNEKLFF	TGCGCCAGTTCTTTGGAGGATAATGAAAAACTGTTTTTT
TRBJ2-1	18	-	TRBD2	TRBV7-2	CASSLGRGARGAYREQFF	TGTGCCAGCAGCTTAGGCAGAGGAGCGCGGGGGGCCTACCGTGAGCAGTTCTTC
TRBJ1-1	12	-	TRBD1	TRBV29-1	CSVGTGGGEAFF	TGCAGCGTTGGGACAGGGGGCGGTGAAGCTTTCTTT
TRBJ2-7	15	-	TRBD1	TRBV6-1	CASSEVGRGSYEQYF	TGTGCCAGCAGTGAAGTCGGCAGGGGGAGCTACGAGCAGTACTTC
TRBJ1-2	15	-	TRBD1	TRBV9	CASSYSTGTDYGYTF	TGTGCCAGCAGCTATTCTACCGGGACAGACTATGGCTACACCTTC
TRBJ1-5	15	-	-	TRBV10-3	CAIWGGSYSNQPQHF	TGTGCCATCTGGGGGGGCTCCTATAGCAATCAGCCCCAGCATTTT
TRBJ2-2	12	once	-	TRBV28	CASSLELGELFF	TGTGCCAGCAGTTTGGAGCTCGGGGAGCTGTTTTTT
TRBJ1-5	14	-	-	TRBV19	CASSTHGSNQPQHF	TGTGCCAGTAGTACTCATGGTAGCAATCAGCCCCAGCATTTT
TRBJ1-2	15	-	-	TRBV7-9	CASSTETSWSYGYTF	TGTGCCAGCAGCACAGAGACTTCCTGGAGCTATGGCTACACCTTC
TRBJ2-3	15	-	TRBD2	TRBV18	CASSPDSGSKDTQYF	TGTGCCAGCTCACCTGACAGCGGGAGTAAAGATACGCAGTATTTT
TRBJ1-4	22	-	-	TRBV4-3	CASSQDRVWGPRISTTNEKLFF	TGCGCCAGCAGCCAAGACAGGGTCTGGGGACCCCGGATTTCTACAACTAATGAAAAACTGTTTTTT
TRBJ1-4	17	-	-	TRBV9	CASSASPTDTTNEKLFF	TGTGCCAGCAGCGCCTCCCCGACAGATACAACTAATGAAAAACTGTTTTTT
TRBJ1-2	18	-	TRBD1	TRBV7-6	CASSWDQDRAQANYGYTF	TGTGCCAGCAGCTGGGATCAGGACAGGGCACAAGCTAACTATGGCTACACCTTC
TRBJ2-7	13	-	TRBD2	TRBV12-3/TRBV12-4	CASSLGLVHEQYF	TGTGCCAGCAGTTTGGGACTAGTCCACGAGCAGTACTTC
TRBJ2-1	15	-	TRBD2	TRBV7-6	CASSLVGGRADEQFF	TGTGCCAGCAGCTTAGTTGGCGGGAGGGCCGATGAGCAGTTCTTC
TRBJ2-2	13	-	-	TRBV10-2	CASSGGGGGELFF	TGCGCCAGCAGTGGTGGGGGCGGAGGGGAGCTGTTTTTT
TRBJ1-6	15	-	-	TRBV9	CASSPGPGANSPLHF	TGTGCCAGCAGCCCGGGACCCGGAGCCAATTCACCCCTCCACTTT
TRBJ1-2	13	-	TRBD1	TRBV7-2	CASSSGQVYGYTF	TGTGCCAGCAGCTCGGGACAGGTCTATGGCTACACCTTC
TRBJ2-1	13	-	-	TRBV6-6	CASSLGAYNEQFF	TGTGCCAGCAGCCTTGGGGCTTACAATGAGCAGTTCTTC
TRBJ1-1	17	-	-	TRBV29-1	CSANAARGSDPRGEAFF	TGCAGCGCCAATGCTGCTAGGGGGTCCGATCCTCGCGGAGAAGCTTTCTTT
TRBJ2-3	17	-	TRBD1	TRBV6-2/TRBV6-3	CASSYSFPGQGTDTQYF	TGTGCCAGCAGTTACTCTTTCCCGGGACAGGGAACAGATACGCAGTATTTT
TRBJ1-1	15	-	TRBD1	TRBV5-5	CASSLVGQGNTEAFF	TGTGCCAGCAGCTTGGTGGGACAGGGGAACACTGAAGCTTTCTTT
TRBJ1-2	14	-	TRBD1	TRBV7-2	CASSPGQGGYGYTF	TGTGCCAGCAGTCCAGGACAGGGAGGCTATGGCTACACCTTC
TRBJ1-4	18	once	-	TRBV4-1	CASSQGDPRDTFNEKLFF	TGCGCCAGCAGCCAAGGTGACCCCAGGGACACTTTTAATGAAAAACTGTTTTTT
TRBJ2-5	14	-	-	TRBV19	CASSIGPTGETQYF	TGTGCCAGTAGTATAGGCCCGACCGGGGAGACCCAGTACTTC
TRBJ1-1	13	-	-	TRBV5-4	CASSSPTNTEAFF	TGTGCCAGCAGCTCGCCAACGAACACTGAAGCTTTCTTT
TRBJ1-5	13	-	-	TRBV3-1/TRBV3-2	CASSPDPNQPQHF	TGTGCCAGCAGCCCGGACCCGAATCAGCCCCAGCATTTT
TRBJ2-3	13	-	-	TRBV4-1	CAISRGLTDTQYF	TGCGCCATAAGCAGGGGTCTCACAGATACGCAGTATTTT
TRBJ1-4	16	once	-	TRBV7-2	CASSSRGGVRHEKLFF	TGTGCCAGCAGCTCGCGCGGGGGGGTTCGTCACGAAAAACTGTTTTTT
TRBJ2-7	11	-	-	TRBV7-2	CASSLSYEQYF	TGTGCCAGCAGCTTATCCTACGAGCAGTACTTC
TRBJ1-1	16	-	TRBD1	TRBV14	CASSQARQGIWTEAFF	TGTGCCAGCAGCCAAGCCCGACAGGGGATTTGGACTGAAGCTTTCTTT
TRBJ1-1	14	once	-	TRBV9	CASSVDSHNTEAFF	TGTGCCAGCAGCGTAGATTCCCATAACACTGAAGCTTTCTTT
TRBJ1-3	15	once	-	TRBV4-2	CASSQEESGINTIYF	TGTGCCAGCAGCCAAGAAGAGTCAGGTATAAACACCATATATTTT
TRBJ2-7	13	-	TRBD2	TRBV11-2	CASSLVLAGGQYF	TGTGCCAGCAGCTTAGTTCTAGCGGGAGGGCAGTACTTC
TRBJ1-5	17	-	-	TRBV12-5	CASGLVLPGAQGQPQHF	TGTGCTAGTGGTTTGGTACTACCAGGGGCCCAGGGGCAGCCCCAGCATTTT
TRBJ2-3	14	-	TRBD2	TRBV29-1	CSAPAGGYTDTQYF	TGCAGCGCCCCAGCGGGGGGGTACACAGATACGCAGTATTTT
TRBJ1-2	13	-	-	TRBV3-1/TRBV3-2	CASSQEGYRGYTF	TGTGCCAGCAGCCAAGAGGGGTATCGTGGCTACACCTTC
TRBJ1-6	13	few	-	TRBV6-5	CASSYLQGSPLHF	TGTGCCAGCAGTTACTTGCAGGGCTCACCCCTCCACTTT
TRBJ2-3	14	-	TRBD2	TRBV2	CASRILAGDDTQYF	TGTGCCAGCCGAATACTAGCGGGAGATGATACGCAGTATTTT